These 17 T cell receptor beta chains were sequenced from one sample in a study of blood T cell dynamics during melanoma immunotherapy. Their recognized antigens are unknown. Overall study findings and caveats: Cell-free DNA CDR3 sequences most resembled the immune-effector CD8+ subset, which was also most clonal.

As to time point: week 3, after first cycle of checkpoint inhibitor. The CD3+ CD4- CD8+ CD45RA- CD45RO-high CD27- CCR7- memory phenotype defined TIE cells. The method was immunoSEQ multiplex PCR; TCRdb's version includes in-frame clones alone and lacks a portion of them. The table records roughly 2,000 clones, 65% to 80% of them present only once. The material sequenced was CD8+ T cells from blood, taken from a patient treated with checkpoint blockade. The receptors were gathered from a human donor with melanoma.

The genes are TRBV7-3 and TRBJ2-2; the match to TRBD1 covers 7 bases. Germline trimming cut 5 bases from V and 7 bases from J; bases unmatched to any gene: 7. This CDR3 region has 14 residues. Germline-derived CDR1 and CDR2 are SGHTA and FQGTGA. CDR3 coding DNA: TGTGCCAGCAGCCACGCGACAGGGTTCGGGGAGCTGTTTTTT. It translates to CASSHATGFGELFF.

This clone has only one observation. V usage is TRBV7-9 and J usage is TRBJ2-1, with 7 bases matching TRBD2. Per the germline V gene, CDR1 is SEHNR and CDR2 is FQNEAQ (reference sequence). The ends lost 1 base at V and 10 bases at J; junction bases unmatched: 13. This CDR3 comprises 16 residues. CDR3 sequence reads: CASSLGPSGSLEEQFF. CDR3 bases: TGTGCCAGCAGCTTAGGTCCTAGCGGCTCTCTTGAGGAGCAGTTCTTC.

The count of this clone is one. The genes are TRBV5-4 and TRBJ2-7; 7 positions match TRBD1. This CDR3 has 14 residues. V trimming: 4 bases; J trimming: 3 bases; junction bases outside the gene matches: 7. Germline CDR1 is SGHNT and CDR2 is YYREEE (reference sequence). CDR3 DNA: TGTGCCAGCAGCGAACAGGGGCTGGGCTACGAGCAGTACTTC. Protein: CASSEQGLGYEQYF.

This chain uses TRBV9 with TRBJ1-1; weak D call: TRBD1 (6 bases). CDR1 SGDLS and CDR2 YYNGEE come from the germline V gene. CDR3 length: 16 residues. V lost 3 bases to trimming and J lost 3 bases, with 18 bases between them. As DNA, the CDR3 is TGTGCCAGCAGCGCAGGTAATACAGGGTTCGACACTGAAGCTTTCTTT. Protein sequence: CASSAGNTGFDTEAFF.

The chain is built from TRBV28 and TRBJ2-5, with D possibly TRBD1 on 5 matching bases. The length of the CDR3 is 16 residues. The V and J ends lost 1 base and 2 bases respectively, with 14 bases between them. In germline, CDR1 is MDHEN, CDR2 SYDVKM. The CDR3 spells CASSLLGQSTQETQYF. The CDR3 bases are TGTGCCAGCAGTTTATTGGGGCAGAGCACACAAGAGACCCAGTACTTC.

CDR3 loop: CASSPGTGPPSYEQYF. CDR3 nucleotides: TGTGCCAGCTCACCTGGAACAGGTCCACCTTCCTACGAGCAGTACTTC. The chain employs TRBV18 and TRBJ2-7; a weak D match, TRBD1 (5 bases). This CDR3 region has 16 residues. CDR1 and CDR2 from the germline V gene are KGHSH and LQKENI. With 3 bases removed from V and 1 base from J, the gap between germline ends came to 16 bases.

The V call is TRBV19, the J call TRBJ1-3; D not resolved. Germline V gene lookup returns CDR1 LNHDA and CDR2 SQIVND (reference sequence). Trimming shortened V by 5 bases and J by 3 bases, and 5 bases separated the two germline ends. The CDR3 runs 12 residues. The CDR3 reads CASSPNGNTIYF. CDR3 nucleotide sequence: TGTGCCAGTAGTCCCAATGGAAACACCATATATTTT.

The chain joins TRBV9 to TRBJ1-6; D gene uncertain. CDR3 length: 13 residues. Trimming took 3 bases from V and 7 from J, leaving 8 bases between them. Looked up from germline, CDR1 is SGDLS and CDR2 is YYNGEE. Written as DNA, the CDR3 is TGTGCCAGCAGCGCTGAAGTGAATTCACCCCTCCACTTT. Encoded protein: CASSAEVNSPLHF.

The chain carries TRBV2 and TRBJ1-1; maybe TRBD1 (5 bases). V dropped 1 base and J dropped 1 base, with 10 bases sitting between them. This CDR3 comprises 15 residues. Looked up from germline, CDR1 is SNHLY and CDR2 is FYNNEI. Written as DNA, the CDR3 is TGTGCCAGCAGTGAAGGCCTGGGGGAGAACACTGAAGCTTTCTTT. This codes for CASSEGLGENTEAFF.

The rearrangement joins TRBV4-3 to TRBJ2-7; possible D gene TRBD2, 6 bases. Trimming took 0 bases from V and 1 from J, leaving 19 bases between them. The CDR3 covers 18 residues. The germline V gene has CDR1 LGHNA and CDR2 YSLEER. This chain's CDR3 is CASSQDRSFAGSSYEQYF. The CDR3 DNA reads TGCGCCAGCAGCCAAGATCGGTCTTTTGCGGGAAGTTCCTACGAGCAGTACTTC.

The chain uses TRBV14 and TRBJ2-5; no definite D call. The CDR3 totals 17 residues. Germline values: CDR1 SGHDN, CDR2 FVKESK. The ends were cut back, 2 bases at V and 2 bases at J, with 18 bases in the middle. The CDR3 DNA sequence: TGTGCCAGCAGCCAAACCAGCACAATAGCTCAACAAGAGACCCAGTACTTC. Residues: CASSQTSTIAQQETQYF.

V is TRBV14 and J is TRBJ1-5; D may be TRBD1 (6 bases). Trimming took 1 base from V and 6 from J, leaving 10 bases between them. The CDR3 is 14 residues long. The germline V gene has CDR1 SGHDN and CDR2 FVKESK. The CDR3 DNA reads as TGTGCCAGCAGCCAAGCAGGGGTGGGTCAGCCCCAGCATTTT. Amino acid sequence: CASSQAGVGQPQHF. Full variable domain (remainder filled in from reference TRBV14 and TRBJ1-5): EAGVTQFPSHSVIEKGQTVTLRCDPISGHDNLYWYRRVMGKEIKFLLHFVKESKQDESGMPNNRFLAERTGGTYSTLKVQPAELEDSGVYFCASSQAGVGQPQHFGDGTRLSIL.

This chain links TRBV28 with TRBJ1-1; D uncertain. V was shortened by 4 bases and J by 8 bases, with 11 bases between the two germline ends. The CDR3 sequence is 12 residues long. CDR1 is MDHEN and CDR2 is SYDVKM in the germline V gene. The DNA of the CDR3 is TGTGCCAGCAGTTCCGATTGGACGGAAGCTTTCTTT. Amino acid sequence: CASSSDWTEAFF.

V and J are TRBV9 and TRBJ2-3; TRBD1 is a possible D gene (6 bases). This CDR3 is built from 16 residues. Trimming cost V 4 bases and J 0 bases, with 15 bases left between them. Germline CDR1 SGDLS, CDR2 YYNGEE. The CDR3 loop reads CASSQHRVQSTDTQYF. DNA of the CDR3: TGTGCCAGCAGCCAACACAGGGTGCAGAGCACAGATACGCAGTATTTT.

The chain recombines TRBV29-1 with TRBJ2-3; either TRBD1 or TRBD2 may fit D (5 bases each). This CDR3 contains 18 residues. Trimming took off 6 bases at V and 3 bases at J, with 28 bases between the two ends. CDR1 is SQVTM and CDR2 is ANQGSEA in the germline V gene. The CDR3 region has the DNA TGCAGCGTCGCGTTTTCCGGGACCTCCTCGGCCCCTACAGATACGCAGTATTTT. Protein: CSVAFSGTSSAPTDTQYF.

CDR3 DNA: TGTGCCAGCAGCCAAGCGGGGTACGAGCAGTACTTC. Encoded protein: CASSQAGYEQYF. The chain links TRBV14 to TRBJ2-5; weak D call: TRBD2 (5 bases). The end of the DNA is better explained by TRBJ2-7, so the J call may be wrong. The CDR3 is made up of 12 amino acids. Germline loops: CDR1 SGHDN, CDR2 FVKESK.

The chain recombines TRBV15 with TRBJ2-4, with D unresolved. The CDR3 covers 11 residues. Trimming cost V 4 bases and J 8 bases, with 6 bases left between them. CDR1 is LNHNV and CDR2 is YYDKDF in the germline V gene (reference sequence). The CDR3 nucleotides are TGTGCCACCAGCACTTGGGACATTCAGTACTTC. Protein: CATSTWDIQYF.